Each of the 5 T cell receptor beta chains below was sequenced from the same sample in a study of shared clonotypes between healthy human individuals. Clones were sequenced by immunoSEQ multiplex PCR, and TCRdb holds only the in-frame ones, with some missing. The sample has about 1 million clones; about 76% are singletons. The sample taken for sequencing was memory CD4+ T cells sorted from blood. Regarding subset: CD45RA-negative fraction. All receptors derive from a man aged 18 to 29 in good health.

A few counts support this clone. This chain links TRBV18 with TRBJ2-7; 7 positions match TRBD1. Germline CDR1 KGHSH, CDR2 LQKENI. V shed 5 bases, J shed 5 bases, and the junction held 12 bases outside the gene matches. CDR3 length: 15 amino acids. The CDR3 sequence: CASSMTGLEVNEQYF. The CDR3 DNA sequence: TGTGCCAGCTCAATGACAGGGCTGGAAGTTAACGAGCAGTACTTC.

As regards this clone: At one boundary the junction diverges from the germline segment, which might be a read error. V usage is TRBV7-7 and J usage is TRBJ2-1, with TRBD1 matching over 9 bases. The CDR3 length is 15 residues. Germline CDR1 reads SSHAT; CDR2 reads FNYEAQ (reference sequence). The chain's CDR3 is CASSSPGQGYNEQFF. CDR3 nucleotide sequence: TGTGCTAGCAGCTCTCCGGGACAGGGATACAATGAGCAGTTCTTC.

Points on this clone: The sample has other DNA sequences that encode this CDR3 too. This chain connects TRBV9 to TRBJ1-3, with D unresolved. Germline V lookup: CDR1 SGDLS, CDR2 YYNGEE. Trimming stripped 0 bases from V and 3 bases from J, with 4 bases between. The CDR3 has 13 amino acids. CDR3 loop: CASSVGGGNTIYF. The DNA for the CDR3 is TGTGCCAGCAGCGTAGGCGGTGGAAACACCATATATTTT.

This clone was observed a few times. The genes are TRBV28 and TRBJ2-7; TRBD1 aligns across 7 bases. Germline V gene lookup returns CDR1 MDHEN and CDR2 SYDVKM. V lost 8 bases, J lost 5 bases, and 9 bases stayed unmatched. The CDR3 totals 13 residues. CDR3 nucleotides: TGTGCCAGCGGAAGACAGGGAACCCACGAGCAGTACTTC. Translation: CASGRQGTHEQYF.

In regard to this clone: This CDR3 is also generated by other DNA sequences in the sample. J is TRBJ2-2 and V is TRBV5-1; 14 bases are a match to TRBD2. The V gene's germline CDR1 is SGHRS and CDR2 YFSETQ. V shed 1 base, J shed 5 bases, and the junction held 1 base outside the gene matches. This CDR3 contains 16 residues. The CDR3 protein is CASSLRTSGGTGELFF. The CDR3 region has the DNA TGCGCCAGCAGCTTGAGGACTAGCGGGGGGACCGGGGAGCTGTTTTTT. Full variable domain (remainder filled in from reference TRBV5-1 and TRBJ2-2): KAGVTQTPRYLIKTRGQQVTLSCSPISGHRSVSWYQQTPGQGLQFLFEYFSETQRNKGNFPGRFSGRQFSNSRSEMNVSTLELGDSALYLCASSLRTSGGTGELFFGEGSRLTVL.